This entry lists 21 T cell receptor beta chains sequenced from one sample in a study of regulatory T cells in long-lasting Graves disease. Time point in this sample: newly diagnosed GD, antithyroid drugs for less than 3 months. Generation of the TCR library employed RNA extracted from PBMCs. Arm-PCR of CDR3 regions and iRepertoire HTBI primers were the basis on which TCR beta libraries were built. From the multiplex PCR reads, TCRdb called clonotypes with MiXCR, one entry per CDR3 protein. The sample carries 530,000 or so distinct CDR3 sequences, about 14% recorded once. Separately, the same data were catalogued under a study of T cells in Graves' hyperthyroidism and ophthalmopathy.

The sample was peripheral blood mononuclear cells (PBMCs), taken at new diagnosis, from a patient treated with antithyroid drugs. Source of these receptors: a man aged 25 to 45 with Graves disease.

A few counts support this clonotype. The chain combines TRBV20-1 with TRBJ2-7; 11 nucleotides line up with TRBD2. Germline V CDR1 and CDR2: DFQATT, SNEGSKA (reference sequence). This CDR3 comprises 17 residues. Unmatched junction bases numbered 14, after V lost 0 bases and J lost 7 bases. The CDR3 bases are TGCAGTGCTAGAGATATTGGGCCCACTAGCGGGAGAGGGGAGCAGTACTTC. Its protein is CSARDIGPTSGRGEQYF.

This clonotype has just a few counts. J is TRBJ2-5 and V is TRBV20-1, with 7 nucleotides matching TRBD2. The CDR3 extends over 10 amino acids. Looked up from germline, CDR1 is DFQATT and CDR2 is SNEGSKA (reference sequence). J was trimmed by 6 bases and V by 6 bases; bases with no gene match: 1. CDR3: CSARGKTQYF. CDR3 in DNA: TGCAGTGCGCGGGGGAAGACCCAGTACTTC.

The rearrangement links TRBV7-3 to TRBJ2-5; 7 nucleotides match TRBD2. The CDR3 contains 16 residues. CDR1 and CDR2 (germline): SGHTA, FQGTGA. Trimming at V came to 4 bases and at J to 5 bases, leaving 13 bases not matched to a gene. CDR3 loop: CASSSSSGGSGETQYF. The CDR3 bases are TGTGCCAGCAGCTCAAGTAGTGGCGGGAGTGGGGAGACCCAGTACTTC. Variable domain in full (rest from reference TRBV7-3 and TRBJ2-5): GAGVSQTPSNKVTEKGKYVELRCDPISGHTALYWYRQSLGQGPEFLIYFQGTGAADDSGLPNDRFFAVRPEGSVSTLKIQRTERGDSAVYLCASSSSSGGSGETQYFGPGTRLLVL.

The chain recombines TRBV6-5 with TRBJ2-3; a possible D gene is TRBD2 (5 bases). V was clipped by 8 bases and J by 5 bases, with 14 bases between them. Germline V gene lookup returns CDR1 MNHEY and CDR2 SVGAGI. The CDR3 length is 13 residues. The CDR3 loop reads CASGFAAGDTQYF. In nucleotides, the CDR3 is TGTGCCAGCGGTTTTGCTGCGGGAGATACGCAGTATTTT.

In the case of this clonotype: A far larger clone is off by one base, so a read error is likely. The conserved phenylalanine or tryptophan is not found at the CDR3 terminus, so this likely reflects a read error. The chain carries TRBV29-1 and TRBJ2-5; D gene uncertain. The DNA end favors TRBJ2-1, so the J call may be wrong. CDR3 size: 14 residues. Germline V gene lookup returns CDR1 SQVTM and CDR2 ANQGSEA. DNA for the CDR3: TGCAGCGTTGAGGTCCCGGAAATAGACAATGAGCAGTTCTCC. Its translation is CSVEVPEIDNEQFS.

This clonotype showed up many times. The DNA of the CDR3 is TGTGCCAGCAGTGAAGCGGGGGGAGTTAATGAAAAACTGTTTTTT. Its translation: CASSEAGGVNEKLFF. The chain joins TRBV6-1 to TRBJ1-4, with D possibly TRBD1 on 5 matching bases. This CDR3 has 15 amino acids. CDR1 is MNHNS, CDR2 SASEGT, per germline. Trimming shortened V by 0 bases and J by 4 bases, and 9 bases separated the two germline ends.

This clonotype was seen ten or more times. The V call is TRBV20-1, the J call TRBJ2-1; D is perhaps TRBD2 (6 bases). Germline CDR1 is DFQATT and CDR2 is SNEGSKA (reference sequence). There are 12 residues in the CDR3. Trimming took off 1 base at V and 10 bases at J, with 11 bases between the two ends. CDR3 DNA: TGCAGTGCTAGAGCGGGAGTCAACGAGCAGTTCTTC. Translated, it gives CSARAGVNEQFF.

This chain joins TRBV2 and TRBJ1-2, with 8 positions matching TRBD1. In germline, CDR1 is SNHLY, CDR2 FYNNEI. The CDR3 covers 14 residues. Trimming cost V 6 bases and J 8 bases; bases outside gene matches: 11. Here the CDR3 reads CASSPSDRGSGYTF. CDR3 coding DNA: TGTGCCAGCAGCCCCAGCGACAGGGGTAGCGGCTACACCTTC.

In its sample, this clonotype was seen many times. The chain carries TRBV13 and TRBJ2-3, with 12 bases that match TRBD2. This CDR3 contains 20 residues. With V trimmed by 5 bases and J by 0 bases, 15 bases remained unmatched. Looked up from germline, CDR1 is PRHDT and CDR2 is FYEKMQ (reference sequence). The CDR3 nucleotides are TGTGCCAGCAGCCCGAGAGTTGGCCTAGCGGGAGGGCCCAGCACAGATACGCAGTATTTT. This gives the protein CASSPRVGLAGGPSTDTQYF.

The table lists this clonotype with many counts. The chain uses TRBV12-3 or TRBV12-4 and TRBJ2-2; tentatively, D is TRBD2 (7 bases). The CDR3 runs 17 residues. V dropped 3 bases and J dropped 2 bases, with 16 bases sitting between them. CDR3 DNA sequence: TGTGCCAGCAGTTTCCCTGCGGGGGCGAAAAACACCGGGGAGCTGTTTTTT. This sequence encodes CASSFPAGAKNTGELFF.

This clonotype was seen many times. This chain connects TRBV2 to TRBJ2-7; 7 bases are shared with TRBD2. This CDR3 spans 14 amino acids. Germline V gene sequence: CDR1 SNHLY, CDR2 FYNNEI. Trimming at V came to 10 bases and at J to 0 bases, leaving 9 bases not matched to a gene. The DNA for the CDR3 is TGTGCCACCAGGCGGGCGGGAGCCTCCTACGAGCAGTACTTC. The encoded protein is CATRRAGASYEQYF.

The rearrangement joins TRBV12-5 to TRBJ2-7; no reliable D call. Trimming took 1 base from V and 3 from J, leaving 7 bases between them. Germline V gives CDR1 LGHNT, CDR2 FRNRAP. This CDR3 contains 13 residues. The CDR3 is CASGLGQFYEQYF. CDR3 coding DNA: TGTGCTAGTGGTTTGGGGCAATTCTACGAGCAGTACTTC.

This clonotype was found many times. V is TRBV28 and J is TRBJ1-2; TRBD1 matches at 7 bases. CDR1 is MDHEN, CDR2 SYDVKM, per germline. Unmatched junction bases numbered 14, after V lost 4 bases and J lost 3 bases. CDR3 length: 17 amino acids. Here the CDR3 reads CASSSHSTGEDHYGYTF. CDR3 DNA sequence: TGTGCCAGCAGTTCACACTCCACAGGGGAAGACCACTATGGCTACACCTTC.

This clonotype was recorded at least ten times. CDR3 DNA sequence: TGTGCCAGCAGCTTGGGTCATGCCATGAACACTGAAGCTTTCTTT. It specifies CASSLGHAMNTEAFF. The chain couples TRBV7-9 to TRBJ1-1; no reliable D call. Looked up from germline, CDR1 is SEHNR and CDR2 is FQNEAQ (reference sequence). The ends were cut back, 3 bases at V and 0 bases at J, with 11 bases in the middle. The CDR3 spans 15 residues.

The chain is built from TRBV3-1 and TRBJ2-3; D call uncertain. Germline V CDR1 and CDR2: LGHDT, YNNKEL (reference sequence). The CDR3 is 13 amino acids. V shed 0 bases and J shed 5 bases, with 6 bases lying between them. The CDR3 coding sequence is TGTGCCAGCAGCCAAGAAGGGATAGATACGCAGTATTTT. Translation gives CASSQEGIDTQYF.

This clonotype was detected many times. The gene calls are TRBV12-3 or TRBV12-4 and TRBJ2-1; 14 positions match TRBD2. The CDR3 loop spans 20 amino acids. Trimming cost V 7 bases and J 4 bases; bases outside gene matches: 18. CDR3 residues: CASNSRTGSRTSGRYNEQFF. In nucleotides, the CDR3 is TGTGCCAGCAATTCACGAACAGGGTCCCGGACTAGCGGGAGGTACAATGAGCAGTTCTTC.

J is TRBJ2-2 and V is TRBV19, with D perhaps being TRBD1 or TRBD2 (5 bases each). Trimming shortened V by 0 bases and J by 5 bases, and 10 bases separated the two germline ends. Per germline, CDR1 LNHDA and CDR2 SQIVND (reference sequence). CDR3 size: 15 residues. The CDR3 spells CASSIESGGTGELFF. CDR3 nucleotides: TGTGCCAGTAGTATAGAAAGTGGGGGAACCGGGGAGCTGTTTTTT.

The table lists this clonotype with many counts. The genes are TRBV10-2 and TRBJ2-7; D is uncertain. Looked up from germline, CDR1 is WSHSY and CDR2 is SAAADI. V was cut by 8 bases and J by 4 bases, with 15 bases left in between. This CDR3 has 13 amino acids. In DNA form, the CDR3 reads TGCGCCAGCTCTGGCGGACCTGAGTACGAGCAGTACTTC. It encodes CASSGGPEYEQYF.

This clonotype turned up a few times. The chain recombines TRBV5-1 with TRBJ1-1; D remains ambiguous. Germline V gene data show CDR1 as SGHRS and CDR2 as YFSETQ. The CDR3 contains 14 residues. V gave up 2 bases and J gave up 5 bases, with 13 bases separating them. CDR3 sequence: CASSFDNLGTEAFF. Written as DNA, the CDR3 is TGCGCCAGCAGCTTTGACAACCTAGGGACTGAAGCTTTCTTT. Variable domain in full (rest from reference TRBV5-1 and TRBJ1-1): KAGVTQTPRYLIKTRGQQVTLSCSPISGHRSVSWYQQTPGQGLQFLFEYFSETQRNKGNFPGRFSGRQFSNSRSEMNVSTLELGDSALYLCASSFDNLGTEAFFGQGTRLTVV.

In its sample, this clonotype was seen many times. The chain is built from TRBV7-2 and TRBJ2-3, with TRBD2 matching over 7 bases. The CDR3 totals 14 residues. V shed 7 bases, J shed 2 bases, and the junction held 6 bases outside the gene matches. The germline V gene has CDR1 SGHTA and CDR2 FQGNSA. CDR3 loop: CASTSGLTTDTQYF. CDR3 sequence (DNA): TGTGCCAGCACCTCGGGACTAACCACAGATACGCAGTATTTT.

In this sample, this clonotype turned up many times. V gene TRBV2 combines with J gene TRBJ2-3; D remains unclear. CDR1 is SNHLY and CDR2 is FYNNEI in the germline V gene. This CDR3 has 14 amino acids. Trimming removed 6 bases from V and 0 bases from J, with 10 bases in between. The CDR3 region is CASRTELSTDTQYF. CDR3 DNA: TGTGCCAGCAGGACGGAACTTAGCACAGATACGCAGTATTTT.